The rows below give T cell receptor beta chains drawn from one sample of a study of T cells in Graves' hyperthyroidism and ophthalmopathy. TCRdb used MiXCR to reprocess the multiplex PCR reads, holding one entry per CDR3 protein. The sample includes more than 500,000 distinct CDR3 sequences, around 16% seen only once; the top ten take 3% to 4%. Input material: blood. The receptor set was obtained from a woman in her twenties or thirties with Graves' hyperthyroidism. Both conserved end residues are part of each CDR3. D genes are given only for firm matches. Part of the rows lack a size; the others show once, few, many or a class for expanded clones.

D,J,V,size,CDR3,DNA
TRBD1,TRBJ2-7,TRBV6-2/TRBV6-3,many,CASTETEDRGLYEQYF,TGTGCCAGCACCGAAACCGAGGACAGGGGCCTATACGAGCAGTACTTC
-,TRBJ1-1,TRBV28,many,CASSPAGIQTEAFF,TGTGCCAGCAGCCCGGCGGGGATCCAGACTGAAGCTTTCTTT
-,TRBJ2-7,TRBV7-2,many,CASSLMLTGSRKREQYF,TGTGCCAGCAGCTTAATGCTCACTGGGAGTAGAAAACGGGAGCAGTACTTC
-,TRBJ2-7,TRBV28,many,CASSSPGGSYEQYF,TGTGCCAGCAGTTCCCCCGGTGGCTCCTACGAGCAGTACTTC
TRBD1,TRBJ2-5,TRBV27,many,CASSLMGQGAETQYF,TGTGCCAGCAGTTTGATGGGACAGGGGGCTGAGACCCAGTACTTC
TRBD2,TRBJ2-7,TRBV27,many,CASSLSSGRVEQYF,TGTGCCAGCAGTTTATCCAGCGGGAGGGTCGAGCAGTACTTC
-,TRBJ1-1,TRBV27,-,CASSLSLQVLTEAFF,TGTGCCAGCAGTTTATCGCTGCAGGTCCTCACTGAAGCTTTCTTT
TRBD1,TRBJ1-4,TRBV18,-,CASSPLSQGALEKLFF,TGTGCCAGCTCACCTCTTTCACAGGGGGCGCTTGAAAAACTGTTTTTT
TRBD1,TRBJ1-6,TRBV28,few,CASKSGGTDNSPLHF,TGTGCCAGCAAATCCGGGGGGACAGATAATTCACCCCTCCACTTT
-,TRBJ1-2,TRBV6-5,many,CASSYSRTAALKSRYGYTF,TGTGCCAGCAGTTACTCGAGAACAGCAGCACTAAAATCGCGGTATGGCTACACCTTC
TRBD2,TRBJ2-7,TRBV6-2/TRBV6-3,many,CASSYAAAGGKSYEQYF,TGTGCCAGCAGTTACGCCGCGGCGGGAGGGAAATCCTACGAGCAGTACTTC
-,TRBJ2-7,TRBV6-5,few,CASSYGGGLEQYF,TGTGCCAGCAGTTACGGAGGGGGGCTTGAGCAGTACTTC
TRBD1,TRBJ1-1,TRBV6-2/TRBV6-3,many,CASSTRTGAAEGSTEAFF,TGTGCCAGCAGTACCCGGACAGGGGCAGCGGAGGGAAGCACTGAAGCTTTCTTT
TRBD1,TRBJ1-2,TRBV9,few,CASSVDPGTGKSYGYTF,TGTGCCAGCAGCGTGGACCCCGGGACAGGGAAGTCCTATGGCTACACCTTC
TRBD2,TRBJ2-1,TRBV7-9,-,CASSLGLAGVRSEQFF,TGTGCCAGCAGCTTAGGACTAGCGGGAGTAAGGAGTGAGCAGTTCTTC
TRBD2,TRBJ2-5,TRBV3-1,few,CASSQGGGLAGEWPQETQYF,TGTGCCAGCAGCCAAGGTGGCGGACTAGCGGGAGAGTGGCCCCAAGAGACCCAGTACTTC
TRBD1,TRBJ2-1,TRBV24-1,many,CATSGQAYNEQFF,TGTGCCACCTCGGGACAGGCTTACAATGAGCAGTTCTTC
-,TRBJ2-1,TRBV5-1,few,CASSLGINEQFF,TGCGCCAGCAGCTTGGGTATCAATGAGCAGTTCTTC
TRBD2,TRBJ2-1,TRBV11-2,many,CASSHLELAGNNEQFF,TGTGCCAGCAGCCACCTGGAGCTAGCGGGAAACAATGAGCAGTTCTTC
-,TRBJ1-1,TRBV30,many,CAWGTEAFF,TGTGCCTGGGGTACTGAAGCTTTCTTT
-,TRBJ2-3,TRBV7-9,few,CATQIALSSTDTQYF,TGTGCCACCCAAATAGCGTTATCGAGCACAGATACGCAGTATTTT
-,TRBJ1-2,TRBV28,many,CASSPEGGGRYGYTF,TGTGCCAGCAGTCCCGAAGGAGGGGGGAGATATGGCTACACCTTC